The 9 T cell receptor beta chains below were found in one sample sequenced in a study of beta chain features in type 1 diabetes. Investigators reverse transcribed all isolated RNA, so they sequenced expressed TCRB transcripts. Using immunoSEQ multiplex PCR, the repertoire was profiled, and TCRdb retains in-frame clones only, with some absent. Of 300,000 to 450,000 clones listed, about 18% were seen once; the top ten hold about 0.044%. Material for sequencing was naive CD4+ T cells from blood. These receptors were obtained from a woman aged 18-35 years in good health.

This clone was detected a few times. The V gene is TRBV7-9, the J gene TRBJ2-1, with D perhaps TRBD2 (6 bases). Germline CDR1 reads SEHNR; CDR2 reads FQNEAQ (reference sequence). This CDR3 has 18 residues. With 4 bases removed from V and 3 bases from J, the gap between germline ends came to 22 bases. The CDR3 DNA sequence: TGTGCCAGCAGCTACGCGGGCTGGAGAGGAGGGAACTACAATGAGCAGTTCTTC. Translating it yields CASSYAGWRGGNYNEQFF. Complete variable domain (other parts from reference TRBV7-9 and TRBJ2-1): DTGVSQNPRHKITKRGQNVTFRCDPISEHNRLYWYRQTLGQGPEFLTYFQNEAQLEKSRLLSDRFSAERPKGSFSTLEIQRTEQGDSAMYLCASSYAGWRGGNYNEQFFGPGTRLTVL.

This clone was detected only a few times. In nucleotides, the CDR3 is TGTGCCAGCAGCCCAGACAGGGGGCAGAAGCAGTACTTC. It encodes CASSPDRGQKQYF. V usage is TRBV7-2 and J usage is TRBJ2-7; the match to TRBD1 covers 10 bases. The CDR3 contains 13 residues. The germline CDR1 and CDR2 sequences are SGHTA and FQGNSA. V lost 5 bases to trimming and J lost 8 bases; unmatched junction nucleotides: 6. Using reference TRBV7-2 and TRBJ2-7 for the parts outside the CDR3, the full variable domain is GAGVSQSPSNKVTEKGKDVELRCDPISGHTALYWYRQSLGQGLEFLIYFQGNSAPDKSGLPSDRFSAERTGGSVSTLTIQRTQQEDSAVYLCASSPDRGQKQYFGPGTRLTVT.

This clone was detected only a few times. The chain has TRBV2 and TRBJ2-7; the D is unclear. The V end was cut by 10 bases, the J end by 6 bases, with 10 bases between. Germline CDR1 and CDR2: SNHLY and FYNNEI. The CDR3 covers 10 residues. The CDR3 nucleotides are TGTGCCACCCTCCAACTCGAGCAGTACTTC. It encodes CATLQLEQYF.

The gene calls are TRBV5-4 and TRBJ2-5; D gene ambiguous. V lost 4 bases and J 5 bases, leaving 6 bases between the germline ends. The CDR3 contains 11 residues. The germline gives CDR1 SGHNT, CDR2 YYREEE (reference sequence). CDR3 bases: TGTGCCAGCAGCCATCGGGAGACCCAGTACTTC. Protein product: CASSHRETQYF. Variable domain in full (rest from reference TRBV5-4 and TRBJ2-5): ETGVTQSPTHLIKTRGQQVTLRCSSQSGHNTVSWYQQALGQGPQFIFQYYREEENGRGNFPPRFSGLQFPNYSSELNVNALELDDSALYLCASSHRETQYFGPGTRLLVL.

DNA for the CDR3: TGCGCCAGCAGCTTAAATCGCGCCCTGACAGATACGCAGTATTTT. Amino acid sequence: CASSLNRALTDTQYF. The chain has TRBV5-1 and TRBJ2-3; D ambiguous. The CDR3 has 15 residues. The germline gives CDR1 SGHRS, CDR2 YFSETQ. Trimming took off 2 bases at V and 3 bases at J, with 13 bases between the two ends.

As concerns this clone: A much bigger clone sits one base away, suggesting this may be a read error. This chain connects TRBV6-5 to TRBJ2-7; 9 bases are shared with TRBD1. Germline CDR1 MNHEY, CDR2 SVGAGI. The CDR3 sequence is 14 residues long. V trimming: 6 bases; J trimming: 2 bases; junction bases outside the gene matches: 5. Here the CDR3 DNA reads TGTGCCAGCAGCCCGAGGACAGGGGCCTACGAGCAGTACTTC. It is translated as CASSPRTGAYEQYF.

This clone was counted a few times. The chain combines TRBV25-1 with TRBJ2-3, with D perhaps matching TRBD1 (6 bases). Trimming stripped 8 bases from V and 3 bases from J, with 12 bases between. Germline lookup yields CDR1 MGHDK and CDR2 SYGVNS. The CDR3 totals 13 residues. The CDR3 sequence is CASGGHMTDTQYF. The CDR3 coding sequence is TGTGCCAGCGGGGGCCACATGACAGATACGCAGTATTTT.

This chain joins TRBV11-2 and TRBJ1-2; 8 bases line up with TRBD1. The CDR3 totals 17 residues. The ends lost 4 bases at V and 2 bases at J; junction bases unmatched: 12. Germline CDR1 SGHAT, CDR2 FQNNGV. CDR3 bases: TGTGCCAGCAGCTCCAACCTTGGACAGGGAAGGAACTATGGCTACACCTTC. It translates to CASSSNLGQGRNYGYTF.

The chain uses TRBV30 and TRBJ2-5; TRBD2 aligns across 8 bases. Per germline, CDR1 GTSNPN and CDR2 SVGIG (reference sequence). The CDR3 has 16 amino acids. V gave up 0 bases and J gave up 5 bases; unmatched junction bases: 11. The CDR3 nucleotides are TGTGCCTGGAGTGTAGCGGGAGTAGGGGTGGGGGAGACCCAGTACTTC. Translating gives CAWSVAGVGVGETQYF.